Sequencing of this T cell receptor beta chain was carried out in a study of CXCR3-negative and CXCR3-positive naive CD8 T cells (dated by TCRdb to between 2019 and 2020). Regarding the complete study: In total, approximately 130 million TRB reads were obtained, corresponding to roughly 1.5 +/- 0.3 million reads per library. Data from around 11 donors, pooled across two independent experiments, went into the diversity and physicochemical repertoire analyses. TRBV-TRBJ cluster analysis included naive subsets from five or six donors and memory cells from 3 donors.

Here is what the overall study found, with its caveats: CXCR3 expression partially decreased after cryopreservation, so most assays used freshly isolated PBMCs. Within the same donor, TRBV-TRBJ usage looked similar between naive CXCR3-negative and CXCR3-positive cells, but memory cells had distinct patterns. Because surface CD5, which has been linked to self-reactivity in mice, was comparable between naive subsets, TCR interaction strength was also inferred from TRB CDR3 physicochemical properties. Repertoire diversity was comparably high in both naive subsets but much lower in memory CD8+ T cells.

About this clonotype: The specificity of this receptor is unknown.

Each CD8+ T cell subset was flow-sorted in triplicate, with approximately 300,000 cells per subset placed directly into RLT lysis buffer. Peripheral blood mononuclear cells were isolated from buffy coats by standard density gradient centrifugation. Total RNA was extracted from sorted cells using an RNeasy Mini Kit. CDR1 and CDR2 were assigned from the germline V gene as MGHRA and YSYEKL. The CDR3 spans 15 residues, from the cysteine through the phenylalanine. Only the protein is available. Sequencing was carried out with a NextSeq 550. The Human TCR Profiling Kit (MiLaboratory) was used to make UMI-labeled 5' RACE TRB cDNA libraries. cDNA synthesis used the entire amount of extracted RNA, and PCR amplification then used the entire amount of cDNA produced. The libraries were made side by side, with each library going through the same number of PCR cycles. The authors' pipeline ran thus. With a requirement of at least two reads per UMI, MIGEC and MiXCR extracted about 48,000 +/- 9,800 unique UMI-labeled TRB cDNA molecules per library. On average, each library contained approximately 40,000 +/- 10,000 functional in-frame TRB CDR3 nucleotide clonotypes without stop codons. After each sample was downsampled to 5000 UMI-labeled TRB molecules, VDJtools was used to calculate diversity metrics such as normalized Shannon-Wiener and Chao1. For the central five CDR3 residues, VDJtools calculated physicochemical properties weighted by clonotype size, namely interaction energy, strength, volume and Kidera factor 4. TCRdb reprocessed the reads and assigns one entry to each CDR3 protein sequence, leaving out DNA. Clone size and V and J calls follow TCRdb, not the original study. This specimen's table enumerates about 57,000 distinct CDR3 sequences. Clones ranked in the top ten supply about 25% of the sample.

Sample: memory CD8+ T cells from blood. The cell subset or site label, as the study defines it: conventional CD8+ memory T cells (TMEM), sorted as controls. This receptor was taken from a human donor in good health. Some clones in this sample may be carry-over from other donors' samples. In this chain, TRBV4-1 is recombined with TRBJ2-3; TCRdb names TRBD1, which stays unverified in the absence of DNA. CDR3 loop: CASSLAGDSTDTQYF.